This T cell receptor (beta chain) stems from a study of response to subunit inactivated influenza vaccine. TCRdb re-analysed the RT-PCR reads in MiXCR, keeping a single row per CDR3 protein. The table records about 170,000 distinct CDR3 sequences, approximately 12% of them present only once. In regard to this clonotype: The junction and the germline gene differ at one end; a read error may be behind it.

The data were also submitted as part of a second study, on T cells expressing NK-cell markers. This second report adds: Template switching by 5'RACE with UMIs generated the TCR beta cDNA.

The TCR sequence derives from a man aged 45 to 65 who received an inactivated influenza vaccine. This specimen was CD8+ T cells sorted from PBMCs, taken 11 to 12 days after vaccination.

The DNA of the CDR3 is TGCAATGCTAGAGTCTGGAGCGGGACTGAAGCTTTCTTT. As protein: CNARVWSGTEAFF. The J gene is TRBJ1-1, the V gene TRBV20-1; unclear D gene. Germline V gene sequence: CDR1 DFQATT, CDR2 SNEGSKA (reference sequence). CDR3 length: 13 amino acids.